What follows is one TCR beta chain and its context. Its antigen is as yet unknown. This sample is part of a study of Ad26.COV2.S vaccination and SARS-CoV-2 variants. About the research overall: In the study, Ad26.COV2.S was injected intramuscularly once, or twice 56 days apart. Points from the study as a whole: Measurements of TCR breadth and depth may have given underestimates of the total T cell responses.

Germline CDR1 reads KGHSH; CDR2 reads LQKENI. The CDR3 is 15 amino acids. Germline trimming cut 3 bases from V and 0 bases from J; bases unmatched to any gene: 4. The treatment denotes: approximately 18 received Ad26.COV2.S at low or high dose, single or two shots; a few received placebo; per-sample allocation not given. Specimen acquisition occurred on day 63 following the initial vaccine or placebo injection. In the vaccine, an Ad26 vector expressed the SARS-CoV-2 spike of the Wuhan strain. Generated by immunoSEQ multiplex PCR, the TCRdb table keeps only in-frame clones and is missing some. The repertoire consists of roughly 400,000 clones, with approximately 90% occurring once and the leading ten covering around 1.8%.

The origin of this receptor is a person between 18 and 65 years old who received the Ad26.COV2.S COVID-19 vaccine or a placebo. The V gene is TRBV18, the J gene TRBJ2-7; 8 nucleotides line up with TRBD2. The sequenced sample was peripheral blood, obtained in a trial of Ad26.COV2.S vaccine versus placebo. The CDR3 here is CASSPAGGFSYEQYF. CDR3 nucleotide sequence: TGTGCCAGCTCACCGGCGGGGGGATTCTCCTACGAGCAGTACTTC.